Here is one TCR beta chain with its context. Generated by immunoSEQ multiplex PCR, the TCRdb table keeps only in-frame clones and is missing some. The data hold 30,000 or so clones, with 87% observed a single time. Germline values: CDR1 LGHNA, CDR2 YNFKEQ. The CDR3 runs to 13 residues. Trimming stripped 6 bases from V and 6 bases from J, with 15 bases between. This record comes from a study of blood T cell repertoires in COVID-19. The rearrangement uses TRBV4-2 and TRBJ2-7, with D perhaps matching TRBD2 (5 bases). The source material was peripheral blood. This clonotype was obtained from a man in his sixties with active COVID-19. The CDR3 coding sequence is TGTGCCAGCAGTCGCCCCGGAGGTGTCGAGCAGTACTTC. Its translation is CASSRPGGVEQYF.